The 4 T cell receptor beta chains presented below share a single source sample, sequenced in a study of cytomegalovirus exposure and HLA in healthy donors. The PCR had 60 Vbeta and 13 Jbeta primers. The repertoire was sequenced with immunoSEQ multiplex PCR; TCRdb's copy has only in-frame clones and lacks some. The data hold around 92,000 clones, with 81% observed a single time. The sample was PBMCs. These receptor sequences come from a girl aged 2-10 years in good health and CMV-seropositive.

The rearrangement uses TRBV28 and TRBJ1-3; no reliable D call. Trimming removed 4 bases at V and 0 bases at J, with 7 bases between. Germline V gene data show CDR1 as MDHEN and CDR2 as SYDVKM. The length of the CDR3 is 14 residues. CDR3 loop: CASSSPGSGNTIYF. The CDR3, as DNA: TGTGCCAGCAGTTCCCCAGGCTCTGGAAACACCATATATTTT. The full variable domain, rest sourced from reference TRBV28 and TRBJ1-3, is DVKVTQSSRYLVKRTGEKVFLECVQDMDHENMFWYRQDPGLGLRLIYFSYDVKMKEKGDIPEGYSVSREKKERFSLILESASTNQTSMYLCASSSPGSGNTIYFGEGSWLTVV.

The chain recombines TRBV30 with TRBJ1-1; possible D gene TRBD1, 5 bases. V shed 3 bases and J shed 2 bases, with 16 bases lying between them. The CDR3 extends over 15 amino acids. Germline loops: CDR1 GTSNPN, CDR2 SVGIG (reference sequence). In DNA form, the CDR3 reads TGTGCCTGGAGCATCAAGGGGTGGGGAAACACTGAAGCTTTCTTT. This encodes CAWSIKGWGNTEAFF.

The gene calls are TRBV6-4 and TRBJ2-7; TRBD2 agrees at 10 bases. Germline trimming cut 6 bases from V and 3 bases from J; bases unmatched to any gene: 5. CDR3 length: 14 residues. Germline values: CDR1 MRHNA, CDR2 SNTAGT. The DNA for the CDR3 is TGTGCCAGCAGCCGGACTAGCGGTTTCTACGAGCAGTACTTC. This encodes CASSRTSGFYEQYF.

The rearrangement links TRBV11-2 to TRBJ2-5; 9 positions match TRBD2. The CDR3 length is 16 residues. The germline V gene has CDR1 SGHAT and CDR2 FQNNGV. After removal of 4 bases from V and 9 bases from J, the junction contained 15 bases not matched to a gene. DNA of the CDR3: TGTGCCAGCAGCTCCGGTAGCGGGAGCGGCTCCAGGCCCCAGTACTTC. Translating it yields CASSSGSGSGSRPQYF.